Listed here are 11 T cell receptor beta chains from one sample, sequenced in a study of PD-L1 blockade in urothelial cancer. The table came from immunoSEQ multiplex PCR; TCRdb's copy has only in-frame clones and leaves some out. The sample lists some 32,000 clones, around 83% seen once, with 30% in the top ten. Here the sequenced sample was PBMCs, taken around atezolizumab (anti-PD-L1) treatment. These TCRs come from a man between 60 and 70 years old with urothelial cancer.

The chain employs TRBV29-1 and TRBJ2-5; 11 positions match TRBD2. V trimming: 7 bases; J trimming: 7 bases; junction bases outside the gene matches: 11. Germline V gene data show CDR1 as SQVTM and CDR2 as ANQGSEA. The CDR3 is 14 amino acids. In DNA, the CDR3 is TGCAGCGGAACTAGCGGGAGAGACGAGGGGACCCAGTACTTC. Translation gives CSGTSGRDEGTQYF. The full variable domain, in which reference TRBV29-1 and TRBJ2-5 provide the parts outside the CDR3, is SAVISQKPSRDICQRGTSLTIQCQVDSQVTMMFWYRQQPGQSLTLIATANQGSEATYESGFVIDKFPISRPNLTFSTLTVSNMSPEDSSIYLCSGTSGRDEGTQYFGPGTRLLVL.

The CDR3 DNA is TGTGCCAGCAGCCAAGATCGGGCAGGGATAGCCAAAAACATTCAGTACTTC. Translated, it gives CASSQDRAGIAKNIQYF. The chain couples TRBV4-2 to TRBJ2-4, with a weak D call TRBD1 (5 bases). CDR1 LGHNA and CDR2 YNFKEQ come from the germline V gene. The CDR3 covers 17 residues. The V and J ends lost 0 bases and 0 bases respectively, with 12 bases between them.

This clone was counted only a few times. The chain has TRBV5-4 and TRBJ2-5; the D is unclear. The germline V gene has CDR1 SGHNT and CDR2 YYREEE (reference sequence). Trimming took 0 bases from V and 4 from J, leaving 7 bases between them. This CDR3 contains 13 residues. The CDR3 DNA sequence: TGTGCCAGCAGCTTGGCATCCGGAGAGACCCAGTACTTC. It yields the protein CASSLASGETQYF.

The CDR3 sequence is CASSLDPGKNTGELFF. CDR3 coding DNA: TGTGCCAGCAGCTTAGATCCGGGTAAGAACACCGGGGAGCTGTTTTTT. The V and J genes are TRBV11-3 and TRBJ2-2; D not certain. V shed 0 bases and J shed 1 base, with 9 bases lying between them. CDR3 size: 16 residues. The V gene's germline CDR1 is SGHNT and CDR2 YENEEA.

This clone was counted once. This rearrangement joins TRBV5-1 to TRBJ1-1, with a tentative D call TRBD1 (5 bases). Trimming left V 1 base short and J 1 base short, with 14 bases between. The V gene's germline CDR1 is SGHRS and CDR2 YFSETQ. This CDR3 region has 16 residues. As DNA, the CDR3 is TGCGCCAGCAGCTTGCTTCATCGACAGCCGAACACTGAAGCTTTCTTT. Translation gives CASSLLHRQPNTEAFF. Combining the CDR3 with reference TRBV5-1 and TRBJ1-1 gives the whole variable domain KAGVTQTPRYLIKTRGQQVTLSCSPISGHRSVSWYQQTPGQGLQFLFEYFSETQRNKGNFPGRFSGRQFSNSRSEMNVSTLELGDSALYLCASSLLHRQPNTEAFFGQGTRLTVV.

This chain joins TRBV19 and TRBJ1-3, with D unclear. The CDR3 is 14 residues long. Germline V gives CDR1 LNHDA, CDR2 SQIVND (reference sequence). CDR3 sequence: CASQRDVSGNTIYF. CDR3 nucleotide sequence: TGTGCTAGCCAACGAGATGTCTCTGGAAACACCATATATTTT.

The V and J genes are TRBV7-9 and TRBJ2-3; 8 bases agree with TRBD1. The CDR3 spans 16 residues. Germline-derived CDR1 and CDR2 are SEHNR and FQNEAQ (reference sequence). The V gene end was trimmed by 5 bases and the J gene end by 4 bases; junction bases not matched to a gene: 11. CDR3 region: CASSLNTGGLADTQYF. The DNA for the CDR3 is TGTGCCAGCAGCCTAAATACAGGGGGTTTGGCAGATACGCAGTATTTT.

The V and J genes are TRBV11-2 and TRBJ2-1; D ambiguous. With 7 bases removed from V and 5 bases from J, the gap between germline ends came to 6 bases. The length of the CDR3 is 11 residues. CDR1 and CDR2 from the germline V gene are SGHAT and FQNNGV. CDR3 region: CASTLHNEQFF. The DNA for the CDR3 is TGTGCCAGCACCCTTCACAATGAGCAGTTCTTC.

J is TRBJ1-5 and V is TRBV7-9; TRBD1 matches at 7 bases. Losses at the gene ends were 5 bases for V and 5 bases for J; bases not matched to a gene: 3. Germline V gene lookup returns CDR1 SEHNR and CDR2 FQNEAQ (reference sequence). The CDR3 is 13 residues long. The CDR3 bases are TGTGCCAGCAGCCCTACAGGGGATCAGCCCCAGCATTTT. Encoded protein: CASSPTGDQPQHF.

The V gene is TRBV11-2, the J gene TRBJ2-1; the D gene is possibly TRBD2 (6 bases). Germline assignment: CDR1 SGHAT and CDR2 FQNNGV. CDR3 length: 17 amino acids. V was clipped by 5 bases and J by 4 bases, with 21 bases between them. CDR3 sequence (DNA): TGTGCCAGCAGCCTCCAGTCGGTTAGCGGACGATACAATGAGCAGTTCTTC. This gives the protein CASSLQSVSGRYNEQFF.

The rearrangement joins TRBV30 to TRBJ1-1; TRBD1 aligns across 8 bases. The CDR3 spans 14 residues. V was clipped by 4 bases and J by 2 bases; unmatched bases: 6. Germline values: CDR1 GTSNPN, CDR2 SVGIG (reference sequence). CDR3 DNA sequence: TGTGCCTGGAACGGGGGACAGGTAAACACTGAAGCTTTCTTT. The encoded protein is CAWNGGQVNTEAFF.